The 3 T cell receptor beta chains given below trace back to one sample, sequenced in a study of CD8+CD57+ T cells in acquired aplastic anemia (dated by TCRdb to the late 2010s). The listed sequencing device is Illumina HiSeq 2000. Genomic DNA served as template for TCR beta VDJ combination and CDR3 sequence profiling. Clones were called with MiXCR by TCRdb after fastp trimmed the public reads at Q25, and only in-frame beta chains were retained. Each CDR3 protein gets just one entry, which takes the most common genes and DNA from the rows behind it. For this sample the table gives around 79,000 distinct CDR3 sequences, of which 55% to 75% were detected only once. The ten most abundant clones make up more than 80% of the sample. Patients chosen for sequencing had shown expansion of CD8+CD57+ cells by flow cytometry. The source material was sorted CD4+, CD8+, or CD8+CD57+ T cells (not recorded which) from PBMCs. All receptors come from a human donor with aplastic anemia.

CDR3 amino acids: CASSVGWGESPQHF. In DNA form, the CDR3 reads TGTGCCAGCAGTGTGGGGTGGGGGGAATCGCCCCAGCATTTT. The chain has TRBV2 and TRBJ1-5, with D possibly being TRBD1 (5 bases). CDR3 size: 14 residues. Germline assignment: CDR1 SNHLY and CDR2 FYNNEI. Trimming shortened V by 4 bases and J by 9 bases, and 16 bases separated the two germline ends. The full variable domain, in which reference TRBV2 and TRBJ1-5 provide the parts outside the CDR3, is EPEVTQTPSHQVTQMGQEVILRCVPISNHLYFYWYRQILGQKVEFLVSFYNNEISEKSEIFDDQFSVERPDGSNFTLKIRSTKLEDSAMYFCASSVGWGESPQHFGDGTRLSIL.

This clonotype has ten or more counts. The rearrangement uses TRBV7-3 and TRBJ2-5, with TRBD2 identical over 7 bases. Germline trimming cut 2 bases from V and 2 bases from J; bases unmatched to any gene: 8. Germline V lookup: CDR1 SGHTA, CDR2 FQGTGA. The CDR3 has 16 residues. Here the CDR3 reads CASSLGGLTEQETQYF. The DNA for the CDR3 is TGTGCCAGCAGCTTAGGGGGACTAACCGAACAAGAGACCCAGTACTTC.

The V call is TRBV19, the J call TRBJ1-1, with 8 bases identical to TRBD1. Unmatched junction bases numbered 1, after V lost 4 bases and J lost 0 bases. Germline lookup yields CDR1 LNHDA and CDR2 SQIVND (reference sequence). The CDR3 is 14 amino acids. The CDR3 sequence: CASSRGQVNTEAFF. The CDR3 region has the DNA TGTGCCAGTAGTAGGGGACAGGTGAACACTGAAGCTTTCTTT.